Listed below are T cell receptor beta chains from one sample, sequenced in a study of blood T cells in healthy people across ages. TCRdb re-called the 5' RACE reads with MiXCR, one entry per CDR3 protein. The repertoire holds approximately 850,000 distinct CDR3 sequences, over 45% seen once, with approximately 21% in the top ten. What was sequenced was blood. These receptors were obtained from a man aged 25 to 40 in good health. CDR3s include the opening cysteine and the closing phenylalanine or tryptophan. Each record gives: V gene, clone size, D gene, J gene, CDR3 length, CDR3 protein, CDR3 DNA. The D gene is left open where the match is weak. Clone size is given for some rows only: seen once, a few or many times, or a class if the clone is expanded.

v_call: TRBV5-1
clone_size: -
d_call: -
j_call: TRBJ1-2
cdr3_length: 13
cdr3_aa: CASSLQTNYGYTF
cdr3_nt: TGCGCCAGCAGCTTGCAGACCAACTATGGCTACACCTTC

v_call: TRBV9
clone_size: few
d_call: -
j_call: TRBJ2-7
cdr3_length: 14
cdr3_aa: CASSVAGQTYEQYF
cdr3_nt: TGTGCCAGCAGCGTAGCTGGGCAGACTTACGAGCAGTACTTC

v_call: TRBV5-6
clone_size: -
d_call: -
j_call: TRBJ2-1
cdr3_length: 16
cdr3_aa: CASSRMGRILYNEQFF
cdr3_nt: TGTGCCAGCAGCCGGATGGGGAGAATACTATACAATGAGCAGTTCTTC

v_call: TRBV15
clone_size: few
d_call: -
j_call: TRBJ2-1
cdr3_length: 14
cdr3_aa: CATSTGRVTREQFF
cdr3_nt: TGTGCCACCAGCACCGGAAGGGTAACTAGGGAGCAGTTCTTC

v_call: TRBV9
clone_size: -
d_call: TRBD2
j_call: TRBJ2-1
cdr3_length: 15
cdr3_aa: CASSVLVGGDNEQFF
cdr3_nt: TGTGCCAGCAGCGTCCTTGTTGGGGGGGACAATGAGCAGTTCTTC

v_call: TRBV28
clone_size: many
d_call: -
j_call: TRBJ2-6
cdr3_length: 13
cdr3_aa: CASMISGANVLTF
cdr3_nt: TGTGCCAGCATGATCTCTGGGGCCAACGTCCTGACTTTC

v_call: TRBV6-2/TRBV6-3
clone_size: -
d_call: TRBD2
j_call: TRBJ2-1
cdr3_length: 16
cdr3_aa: CASSYTGTSGYNEQFF
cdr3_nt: TGTGCCAGCAGTTACACCGGGACTAGCGGCTACAATGAGCAGTTCTTC

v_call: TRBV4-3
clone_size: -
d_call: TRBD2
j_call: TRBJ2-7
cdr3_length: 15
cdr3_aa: CASSQTTGGSYEQYF
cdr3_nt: TGCGCCAGCAGCCAAACTACGGGGGGCTCCTACGAGCAGTACTTC

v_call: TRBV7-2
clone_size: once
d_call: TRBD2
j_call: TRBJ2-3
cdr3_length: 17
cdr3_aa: CASSQGGLAGSADTQYF
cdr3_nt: TGTGCCAGCAGCCAAGGGGGACTAGCGGGTTCGGCAGATACGCAGTATTTT

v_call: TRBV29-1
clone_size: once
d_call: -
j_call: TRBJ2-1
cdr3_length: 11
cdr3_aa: CSVLGGGGWFF
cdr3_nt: TGCAGCGTCCTAGGGGGAGGAGGTTGGTTCTTC